This T cell receptor beta chain was sequenced during a study of T cell responses to AZD1222 COVID-19 vaccine. Study conclusions and caveats: Possibly, clonal diversity was underestimated; donors were largely white British and included more females.

Pooling of second doses given at about 4 or about 12 weeks was done. CDR1 and CDR2 from the germline V gene are SGHRS and YFSETQ. V was cut by 0 bases and J by 1 base, with 10 bases left in between. The CDR3 loop spans 15 amino acids. Turning to this clone: Antigen: not known. Other DNA sequences in this specimen translate into the identical CDR3.

Sequencing was performed with immunoSEQ multiplex PCR; in TCRdb, only in-frame clones are kept and a portion is missing. The profile shows around 120,000 clones, about 90% of them singletons. V and J are TRBV5-1 and TRBJ1-1; the D is unclear. The source is an adult who received the AZD1222 COVID-19 vaccine. Sequenced here: peripheral blood, sampled 28 days after the second AZD1222 dose. The CDR3 DNA is TGCGCCAGCAGCTTGGCCGGTCAGACGAACACTGAAGCTTTCTTT. Translated: CASSLAGQTNTEAFF.